The 30 T cell receptor beta chains below come from one sample, sequenced in a study of blood T cells in healthy people across ages. A J-beta primer mix and a sample-barcoded 5' primer were used in a second PCR of about 7 to 11 cycles. MiXCR, applied by TCRdb to the 5' RACE reads, yields one record per CDR3 protein. The sample includes roughly 1.6 million distinct CDR3 sequences, around 35% of them seen just once. Material for sequencing was blood. Receptors originate from a woman aged 25 to 39 in good health.

This clonotype was picked up a small number of times. The J gene is TRBJ2-5, the V gene TRBV6-6; 7 bases agree with TRBD2. CDR1 and CDR2 (germline): MNHNY, SVGAGI (reference sequence). The CDR3 has 15 amino acids. V was pared by 0 bases and J by 3 bases, with 4 bases of the junction left unmatched. The CDR3 spells CASSYSGGEKETQYF. The CDR3 DNA reads as TGTGCCAGCAGTTACTCGGGGGGGGAGAAAGAGACCCAGTACTTC.

The chain carries TRBV4-1 and TRBJ1-2; D remains unclear. Germline V gene data show CDR1 as MGHRA and CDR2 as YSYEKL. Trimming removed 2 bases from V and 2 bases from J, with 3 bases in between. CDR3 length: 12 residues. The CDR3 DNA is TGCGCCAGCAGCCAACCCAACTATGGCTACACCTTC. Translating it yields CASSQPNYGYTF.

Ten or more counts support this clonotype. This chain joins TRBV10-3 and TRBJ2-1, with 7 positions matching TRBD2. This CDR3 has 15 amino acids. CDR1 and CDR2 (germline): ENHRY, SYGVKD. Germline trimming cut 7 bases from V and 4 bases from J; bases unmatched to any gene: 10. As DNA, the CDR3 is TGTGCCATCACTGGGAGCGGGATCGGTTACAATGAGCAGTTCTTC. This translates into CAITGSGIGYNEQFF.

V usage is TRBV6-2 or TRBV6-3 and J usage is TRBJ2-7; D gene uncertain. CDR3 length: 14 residues. CDR1 and CDR2 from the germline V gene are MNHEY and SVGEGT. V was pared by 5 bases and J by 2 bases, with 13 bases between. This chain's CDR3 is CASSRRARPYEQYF. CDR3 bases: TGTGCCAGCAGTCGCCGGGCCAGACCCTACGAGCAGTACTTC.

V gene TRBV3-1 combines with J gene TRBJ2-7; 7 positions agree with TRBD1. The J segment lost 1 base and the V segment lost 4 bases, leaving 7 bases of the junction unmatched. The CDR3 has 15 residues. Germline values: CDR1 LGHDT, CDR2 YNNKEL (reference sequence). As DNA, the CDR3 is TGTGCCAGCAGCCCTTACAGGGGTCTATCCTACGAGCAGTACTTC. It is translated as CASSPYRGLSYEQYF.

The V call is TRBV2, the J call TRBJ1-1; no clear D. Germline loops: CDR1 SNHLY, CDR2 FYNNEI. V was cut by 2 bases and J by 1 base, with 8 bases left in between. This CDR3 has 14 residues. CDR3 sequence reads: CASSEFLRNTEAFF. CDR3 nucleotide sequence: TGTGCCAGCAGTGAATTTCTCAGGAACACTGAAGCTTTCTTT.

On this clonotype itself: A much larger clone differs by one base, so this may be a read error. This chain links TRBV15 with TRBJ2-1; TRBD2 aligns across 7 bases. Germline CDR1 LNHNV, CDR2 YYDKDF (reference sequence). The CDR3 spans 15 residues. In nucleotides, the CDR3 is TGTGCCACCAGCGGGCGGGAGAGTACCTACAATGAGCGGTTCTTC. Amino acid sequence: CATSGRESTYNERFF. Full variable domain (rest looked up from reference TRBV15 and TRBJ2-1): DAMVIQNPRYQVTQFGKPVTLSCSQTLNHNVMYWYQQKSSQAPKLLFHYYDKDFNNEADTPDNFQSRRPNTSFCFLDIRSPGLGDTAMYLCATSGRESTYNERFFGPGTRLTVL.

This clonotype was counted between two and nine times. The CDR3 coding sequence is TGTGCCAGCAGTTCCCAGGGGCTTCAGGACAATGAGCAGTTCTTC. Protein product: CASSSQGLQDNEQFF. The chain couples TRBV12-3 or TRBV12-4 to TRBJ2-1; tentatively, D is TRBD1 (6 bases). The CDR3 loop spans 15 amino acids. Trimming stripped 4 bases from V and 5 bases from J, with 15 bases between.

In its sample, this clonotype was seen a few times. This sequence joins TRBV12-3 or TRBV12-4 and TRBJ2-1, with unresolved D. The CDR3 is made up of 16 amino acids. Trimming cost V 0 bases and J 7 bases, with 16 bases left between them. For the CDR3, the DNA is TGTGCCAGCAGTTTAGCGAGAACAGATGTTTTTAATGAGCAGTTCTTC. As protein: CASSLARTDVFNEQFF.

The chain carries TRBV20-1 and TRBJ1-5; possible D gene TRBD1, 5 bases. CDR1 is DFQATT, CDR2 SNEGSKA, per germline (reference sequence). The CDR3 runs 12 residues. The V gene lost 6 bases and the J gene lost 5 bases, with 11 bases spanning the gap. CDR3 nucleotide sequence: TGCAGTGCCGGGGACGGCCATCAGCCCCAGCATTTT. Translating it yields CSAGDGHQPQHF.

V usage is TRBV5-1 and J usage is TRBJ1-1; 9 nucleotides match TRBD1. Per germline, CDR1 SGHRS and CDR2 YFSETQ. This CDR3 has 15 residues. The trim removed 7 bases at V and 1 base at J, leaving 8 bases unmatched. The CDR3 sequence is CASYSTGGTNTEAFF. CDR3 in DNA: TGCGCCAGCTATTCGACAGGGGGGACGAACACTGAAGCTTTCTTT. Together with reference TRBV5-1 and TRBJ1-1, the CDR3 gives the full variable domain: KAGVTQTPRYLIKTRGQQVTLSCSPISGHRSVSWYQQTPGQGLQFLFEYFSETQRNKGNFPGRFSGRQFSNSRSEMNVSTLELGDSALYLCASYSTGGTNTEAFFGQGTRLTVV.

The chain couples TRBV28 to TRBJ2-2; possible D gene TRBD1, 6 bases. The germline CDR1 and CDR2 sequences are MDHEN and SYDVKM. The CDR3 runs 16 residues. V was cut by 2 bases and J by 0 bases, with 10 bases left in between. The CDR3 region is CASSLAGAANTGELFF. The CDR3 bases are TGTGCCAGCAGTTTAGCAGGGGCGGCGAACACCGGGGAGCTGTTTTTT. The complete variable domain, with remaining parts taken from reference TRBV28 and TRBJ2-2, reads DVKVTQSSRYLVKRTGEKVFLECVQDMDHENMFWYRQDPGLGLRLIYFSYDVKMKEKGDIPEGYSVSREKKERFSLILESASTNQTSMYLCASSLAGAANTGELFFGEGSRLTVL.

This clonotype was counted a few times. The V gene is TRBV18, the J gene TRBJ2-5, with 8 bases matching TRBD2. Germline V lookup: CDR1 KGHSH, CDR2 LQKENI. The junction had 11 bases not matched to a gene; V was cut back by 6 bases and J by 5 bases. This CDR3 region has 15 residues. The CDR3 DNA reads as TGTGCCAGCTCTTCCCCCGGGAGGGCCAGTGAGACCCAGTACTTC. Its translation: CASSSPGRASETQYF.

The chain carries TRBV2 and TRBJ1-2; D not resolved. Trimming cost V 3 bases and J 1 base, with 9 bases left between them. The CDR3 covers 14 residues. CDR1 and CDR2 (germline): SNHLY, FYNNEI. The CDR3 region is CASSELSFNYGYTF. As DNA, the CDR3 is TGTGCCAGCAGTGAGCTCAGCTTTAACTATGGCTACACCTTC.

Remarks on this clonotype: A read error may produce the germline difference seen at one junction end. The chain is built from TRBV3-1 and TRBJ2-7; 7 nucleotides match TRBD2. CDR1 is LGHDT and CDR2 is YNNKEL in the germline V gene (reference sequence). CDR3 length: 14 amino acids. The CDR3 here is CAGSQAGSSYEQYF. CDR3 nucleotides: TGTGCCGGCAGCCAAGCGGGATCCTCCTACGAGCAGTACTTC.

The chain employs TRBV27 and TRBJ2-4, with 10 bases aligning to TRBD2. The J call may be faulty, since TRBJ2-7 better matches the DNA end. This CDR3 region has 14 residues. Germline values: CDR1 MNHEY, CDR2 SMNVEV (reference sequence). The CDR3 is CASKRAGGPCEQYF. As DNA, the CDR3 is TGTGCCAGCAAACGAGCGGGAGGGCCATGCGAGCAGTACTTC.

The DNA of the CDR3 is TGTGCCAGCAGGTGGAGGGGGCAAGAGACCCAGTACTTC. Residues: CASRWRGQETQYF. The chain is built from TRBV2 and TRBJ2-5; the D call may be TRBD1 or TRBD2 (6 bases each). Germline V gives CDR1 SNHLY, CDR2 FYNNEI. The V gene lost 6 bases and the J gene lost 2 bases, with 10 bases spanning the gap. The CDR3 has 13 amino acids. Looking up the rest from reference TRBV2 and TRBJ2-5 gives the full variable domain: EPEVTQTPSHQVTQMGQEVILRCVPISNHLYFYWYRQILGQKVEFLVSFYNNEISEKSEIFDDQFSVERPDGSNFTLKIRSTKLEDSAMYFCASRWRGQETQYFGPGTRLLVL.

This clonotype showed up just a few times. This chain joins TRBV29-1 and TRBJ1-1; 7 bases match TRBD1. CDR1 is SQVTM and CDR2 is ANQGSEA in the germline V gene. This CDR3 comprises 15 residues. The V and J ends lost 5 bases and 5 bases, in that order; junction bases with no gene match: 14. Here the CDR3 reads CSVLGRGGGGTEAFF. CDR3 DNA sequence: TGCAGCGTTCTCGGACGAGGGGGCGGCGGAACTGAAGCTTTCTTT.

This clonotype was counted only a few times. The rearrangement links TRBV3-1 to TRBJ2-1, with D possibly matching TRBD1 (6 bases). The CDR3 extends over 17 amino acids. The V gene's germline CDR1 is LGHDT and CDR2 YNNKEL (reference sequence). V gave up 0 bases and J gave up 3 bases, with 15 bases separating them. CDR3 nucleotide sequence: TGTGCCAGCAGCCAAGATTGGATGGGACAAGTCTACAATGAGCAGTTCTTC. This sequence encodes CASSQDWMGQVYNEQFF.

The V call is TRBV10-3, the J call TRBJ1-4; 7 positions match TRBD1. The V segment lost 2 bases and the J segment 4 bases; nucleotides outside the gene matches: 4. Germline values: CDR1 ENHRY, CDR2 SYGVKD. The CDR3 has 15 amino acids. In DNA, the CDR3 is TGTGCCATCAGTGAGGAGAGACAGGGTAATGAAAAACTGTTTTTT. Its translation: CAISEERQGNEKLFF.

This clonotype was picked up a small number of times. The chain links TRBV4-2 to TRBJ1-5; D is undetermined. The CDR3 contains 15 residues. V was clipped by 0 bases and J by 0 bases, with 6 bases between them. Germline values: CDR1 LGHNA, CDR2 YNFKEQ. The CDR3 region has the DNA TGTGCCAGCAGCCAAGATCTCAGTAGCAATCAGCCCCAGCATTTT. Translation gives CASSQDLSSNQPQHF.

The chain uses TRBV5-1 and TRBJ1-4; 7 bases fit TRBD1. Trimming at V came to 4 bases and at J to 7 bases, leaving 7 bases not matched to a gene. This CDR3 spans 14 amino acids. Germline V gene data show CDR1 as SGHRS and CDR2 as YFSETQ. CDR3 sequence: CASSGKGAGEKLFF. The CDR3 region has the DNA TGCGCCAGCAGCGGAAAGGGGGCGGGTGAAAAACTGTTTTTT.

This clonotype was counted only a few times. The V call is TRBV18, the J call TRBJ1-6; D call uncertain. V was trimmed by 3 bases and J by 9 bases, leaving 9 bases between them. The CDR3 covers 13 residues. Germline CDR1 KGHSH, CDR2 LQKENI. CDR3 coding DNA: TGTGCCAGCTCACCCGTAGTACTTTCACCCCTCCACTTT. Protein product: CASSPVVLSPLHF.

The chain employs TRBV7-9 and TRBJ2-5; TRBD2 matches 14 bases. Per germline, CDR1 SEHNR and CDR2 FQNEAQ (reference sequence). The CDR3 length is 15 residues. V was clipped by 5 bases and J by 5 bases; unmatched bases: 4. The CDR3 bases are TGTGCCAGCAGCAAAGGGACTAGCGGGAGTGAGACCCAGTACTTC. Amino acid sequence: CASSKGTSGSETQYF.

This clonotype was counted between two and nine times. DNA for the CDR3: TGCGCCAGCAGCTTACTAGCGGGGGTTACCTACGAGCAGTACTTC. Amino acid sequence: CASSLLAGVTYEQYF. The chain carries TRBV5-1 and TRBJ2-7; the match to TRBD2 covers 11 bases. The J segment lost 2 bases and the V segment lost 2 bases, leaving 3 bases of the junction unmatched. Germline V CDR1 and CDR2: SGHRS, YFSETQ. The CDR3 has 15 residues.

The J gene is TRBJ1-5, the V gene TRBV20-1; D possibly corresponds to TRBD1 (5 bases). The CDR3 consists of 12 residues. Germline-derived CDR1 and CDR2 are DFQATT and SNEGSKA (reference sequence). The V gene lost 2 bases and the J gene lost 14 bases, with 16 bases spanning the gap. The CDR3 nucleotides read TGCAGTGCTAGACACGAGCAGGGAGGGGAGCATTTT. This gives the protein CSARHEQGGEHF.

This clonotype was picked up one time. This sequence joins TRBV14 and TRBJ2-6; D uncertain. Trimming took 0 bases from V and 0 from J, leaving 12 bases between them. Germline V gene sequence: CDR1 SGHDN, CDR2 FVKESK. The CDR3 is 18 residues long. The CDR3 loop is CASSQDYAAPSGANVLTF. The CDR3 region has the DNA TGTGCCAGCAGCCAAGATTACGCCGCGCCCTCTGGGGCCAACGTCCTGACTTTC.

The V call is TRBV27, the J call TRBJ2-1, with TRBD2 matching over 8 bases. This CDR3 region has 12 residues. Germline lookup yields CDR1 MNHEY and CDR2 SMNVEV (reference sequence). V lost 8 bases and J lost 9; bases outside the gene matches: 6. Here the CDR3 reads CASRGGRLEQFF. Written as DNA, the CDR3 is TGTGCCAGCCGGGGGGGGCGGCTTGAGCAGTTCTTC.

This clonotype was observed a few times. The chain carries TRBV28 and TRBJ1-2; D is ambiguous. V lost 8 bases, J lost 8 bases, and 6 bases lay in between. There are 9 residues in the CDR3. Germline CDR1 MDHEN, CDR2 SYDVKM. Written as DNA, the CDR3 is TGTGCCAGCTTTAACGGCTACACCTTC. Its translation is CASFNGYTF.

This chain joins TRBV7-6 and TRBJ2-7, with 8 bases aligning to TRBD2. The CDR3 runs 16 residues. After removal of 0 bases from V and 6 bases from J, the junction contained 10 bases not matched to a gene. Germline values: CDR1 SGHVS, CDR2 FNYEAQ. The CDR3 DNA follows: TGTGCCAGCAGCTTAGCTCTTCGTAGCGGGGCCCTCGAGCAGTACTTC. Protein: CASSLALRSGALEQYF.